The clone carrying this T cell receptor beta chain showed up just a few times. No antigen is known for it. The sample is drawn from a study of CD8 T cells in ankylosing spondylitis. This CDR3 is built from 15 residues. Germline V gene data show CDR1 as LGHDT and CDR2 as YNNKEL (reference sequence). The V and J ends lost 0 bases and 0 bases respectively, with 6 bases between them. TCRdb used MiXCR to reprocess the 5' RACE reads, holding one entry per CDR3 protein. The table includes fewer than 250,000 distinct CDR3 sequences, around 18% detected once. Overall study findings and caveats: The study identified a TCR beta motif of about eight highly homologous variants that appeared characteristic of ankylosing spondylitis blood.

The sequenced sample consisted of blood, either unsorted or a sorted T cell fraction (not recorded which). The chain carries TRBV3-1 and TRBJ1-3; D is unclear. The receptor's source is a male donor with ankylosing spondylitis. CDR3 region: CASSQDPSSGNTIYF. DNA for the CDR3: TGTGCCAGCAGCCAAGATCCCAGCTCTGGAAACACCATATATTTT.